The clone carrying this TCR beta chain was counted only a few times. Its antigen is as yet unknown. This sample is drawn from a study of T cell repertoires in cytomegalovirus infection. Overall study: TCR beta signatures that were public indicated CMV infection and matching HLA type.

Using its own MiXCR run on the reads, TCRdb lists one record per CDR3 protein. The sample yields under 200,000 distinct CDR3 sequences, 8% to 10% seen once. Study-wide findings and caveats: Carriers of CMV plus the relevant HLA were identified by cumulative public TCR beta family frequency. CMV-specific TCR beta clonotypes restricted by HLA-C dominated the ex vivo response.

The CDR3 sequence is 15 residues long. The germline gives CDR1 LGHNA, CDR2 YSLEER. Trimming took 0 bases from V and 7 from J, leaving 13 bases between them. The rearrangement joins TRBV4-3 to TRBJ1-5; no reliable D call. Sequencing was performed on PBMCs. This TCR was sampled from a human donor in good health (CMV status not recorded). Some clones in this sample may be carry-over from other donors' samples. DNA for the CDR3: TGCGCCAGCAGCCAAGATCTCGGGGATTCCCAGCCCCAGCATTTT. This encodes CASSQDLGDSQPQHF.